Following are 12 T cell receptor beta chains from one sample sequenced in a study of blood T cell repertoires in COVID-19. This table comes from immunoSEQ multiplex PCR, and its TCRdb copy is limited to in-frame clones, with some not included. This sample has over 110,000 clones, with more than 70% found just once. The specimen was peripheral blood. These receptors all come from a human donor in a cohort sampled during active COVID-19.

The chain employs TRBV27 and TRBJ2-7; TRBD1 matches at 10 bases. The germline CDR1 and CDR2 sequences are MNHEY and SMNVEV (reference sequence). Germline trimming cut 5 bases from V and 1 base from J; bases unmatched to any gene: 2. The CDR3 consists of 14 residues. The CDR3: CASSRQGASYEQYF. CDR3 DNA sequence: TGTGCCAGCAGTCGACAGGGGGCTTCCTACGAGCAGTACTTC.

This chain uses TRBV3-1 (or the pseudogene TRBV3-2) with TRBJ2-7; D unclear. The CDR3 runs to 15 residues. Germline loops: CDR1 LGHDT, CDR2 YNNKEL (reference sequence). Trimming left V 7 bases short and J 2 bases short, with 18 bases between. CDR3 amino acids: CASTSSPSPTYEQYF. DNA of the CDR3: TGTGCCAGCACCTCATCTCCTAGTCCAACCTACGAGCAGTACTTC.

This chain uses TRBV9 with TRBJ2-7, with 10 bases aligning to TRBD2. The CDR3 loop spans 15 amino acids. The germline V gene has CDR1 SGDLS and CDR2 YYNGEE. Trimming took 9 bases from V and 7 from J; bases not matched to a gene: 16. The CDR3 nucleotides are TGTGCCACAAGTGCTAGCGGGGGCCTCCAGGGAGAGCAGTACTTC. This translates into CATSASGGLQGEQYF.

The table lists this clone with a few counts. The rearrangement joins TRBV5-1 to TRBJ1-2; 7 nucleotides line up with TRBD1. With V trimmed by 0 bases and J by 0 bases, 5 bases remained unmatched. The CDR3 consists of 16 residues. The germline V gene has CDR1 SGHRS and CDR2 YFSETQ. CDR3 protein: CASSLAGDRANYGYTF. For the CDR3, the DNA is TGCGCCAGCAGCTTGGCCGGTGACAGGGCTAACTATGGCTACACCTTC.

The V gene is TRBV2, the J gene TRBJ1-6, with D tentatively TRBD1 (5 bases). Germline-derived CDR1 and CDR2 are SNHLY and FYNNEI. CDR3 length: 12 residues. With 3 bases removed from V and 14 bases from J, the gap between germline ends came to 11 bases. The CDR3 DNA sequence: TGTGCCAGCAGTGAGGAGTCGGGGGCCCTCCACTTT. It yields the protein CASSEESGALHF.

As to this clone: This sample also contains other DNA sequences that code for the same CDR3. CDR3: CASSLELGELFF. CDR3 bases: TGTGCCAGCAGCTTAGAGCTCGGGGAGCTGTTTTTT. The V gene is TRBV7-2, the J gene TRBJ2-2, with D unclear. V dropped 1 base and J dropped 7 bases, with 4 bases sitting between them. The CDR3 is made up of 12 amino acids. Germline V lookup: CDR1 SGHTA, CDR2 FQGNSA. The full variable domain, with the rest looked up from reference TRBV7-2 and TRBJ2-2, is GAGVSQSPSNKVTEKGKDVELRCDPISGHTALYWYRQSLGQGLEFLIYFQGNSAPDKSGLPSDRFSAERTGGSVSTLTIQRTQQEDSAVYLCASSLELGELFFGEGSRLTVL.

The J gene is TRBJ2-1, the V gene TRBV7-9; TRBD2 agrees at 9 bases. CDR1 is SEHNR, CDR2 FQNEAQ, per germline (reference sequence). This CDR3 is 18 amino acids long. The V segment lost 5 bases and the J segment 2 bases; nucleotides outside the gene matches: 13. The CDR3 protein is CASSTLLRGGGPYNEQFF. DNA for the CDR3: TGTGCCAGCAGCACCCTACTGCGGGGGGGCGGCCCCTACAATGAGCAGTTCTTC.

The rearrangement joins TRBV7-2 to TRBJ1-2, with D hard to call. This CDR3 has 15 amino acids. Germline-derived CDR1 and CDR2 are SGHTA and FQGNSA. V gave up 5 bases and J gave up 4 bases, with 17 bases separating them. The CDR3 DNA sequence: TGTGCCAGCAGCGGATCCGCGGGCCGCGGCTATGGCTACACCTTC. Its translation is CASSGSAGRGYGYTF.

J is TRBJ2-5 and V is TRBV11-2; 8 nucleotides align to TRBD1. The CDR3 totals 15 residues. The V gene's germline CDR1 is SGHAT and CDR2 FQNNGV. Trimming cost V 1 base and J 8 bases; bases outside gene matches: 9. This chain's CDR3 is CASSLGAGGIGTQYF. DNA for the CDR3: TGTGCCAGCAGCTTAGGTGCAGGGGGCATAGGTACCCAGTACTTC.

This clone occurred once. For the CDR3, the DNA is TGCGCCAGCAGCCAAGGCCGACCTAGTGGGTTTCAAGAGACCCAGTACTTC. It specifies CASSQGRPSGFQETQYF. The genes are TRBV4-1 and TRBJ2-5; D remains ambiguous. Germline CDR1 is MGHRA and CDR2 is YSYEKL. The CDR3 is 17 amino acids. V was pared by 1 base and J by 2 bases, with 17 bases between.

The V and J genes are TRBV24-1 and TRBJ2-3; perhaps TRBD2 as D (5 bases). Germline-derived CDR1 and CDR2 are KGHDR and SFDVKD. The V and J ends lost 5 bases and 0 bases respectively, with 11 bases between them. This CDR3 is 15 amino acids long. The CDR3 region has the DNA TGTGCCACCAGTGGGACTGCCGCTAGCACAGATACGCAGTATTTT. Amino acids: CATSGTAASTDTQYF.

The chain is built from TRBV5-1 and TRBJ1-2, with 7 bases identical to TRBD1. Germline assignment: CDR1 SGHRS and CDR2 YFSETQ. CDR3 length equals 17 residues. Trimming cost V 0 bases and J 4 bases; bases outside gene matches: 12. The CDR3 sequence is CASSLALQGTQAYGYTF. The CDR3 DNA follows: TGCGCCAGCAGCTTGGCACTACAGGGGACGCAGGCCTATGGCTACACCTTC.